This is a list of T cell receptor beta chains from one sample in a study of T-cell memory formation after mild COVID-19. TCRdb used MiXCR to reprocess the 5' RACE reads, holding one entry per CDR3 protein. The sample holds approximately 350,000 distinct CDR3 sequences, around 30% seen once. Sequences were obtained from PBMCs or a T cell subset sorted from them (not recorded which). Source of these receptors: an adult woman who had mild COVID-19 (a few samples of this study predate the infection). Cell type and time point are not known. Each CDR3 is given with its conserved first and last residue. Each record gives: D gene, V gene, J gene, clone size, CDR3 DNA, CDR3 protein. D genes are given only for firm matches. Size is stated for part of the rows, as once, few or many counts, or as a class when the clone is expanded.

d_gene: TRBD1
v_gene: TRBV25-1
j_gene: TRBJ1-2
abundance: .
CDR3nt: TGTGCCAGCAGCAAGACAGGGGGCGCGGGCGGCTACACCTTC
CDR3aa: CASSKTGGAGGYTF

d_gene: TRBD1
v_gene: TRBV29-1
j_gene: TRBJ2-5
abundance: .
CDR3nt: TGCAGCGGGCAACACCAACAGGGGATGGAGACCCAGTACTTC
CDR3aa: CSGQHQQGMETQYF

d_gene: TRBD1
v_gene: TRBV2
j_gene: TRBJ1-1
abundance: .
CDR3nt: TGTGCCAGCAGTGAGGTGACAGGGGGCGCGTGGAACACTGAAGCTTTCTTT
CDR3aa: CASSEVTGGAWNTEAFF

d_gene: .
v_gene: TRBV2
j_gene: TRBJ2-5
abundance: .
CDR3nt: TGTGCCAGCAGACCCCGGGCCCCAGGGAGGCAGACCCAGTACTTC
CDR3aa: CASRPRAPGRQTQYF

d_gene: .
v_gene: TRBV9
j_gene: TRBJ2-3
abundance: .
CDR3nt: TGTGCCAGCAGCGACTCAGGGGATACGCAGTATTTT
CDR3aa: CASSDSGDTQYF

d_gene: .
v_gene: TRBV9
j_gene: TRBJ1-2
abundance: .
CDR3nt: TGTGCCAGCAGCGCAACAGCCCCCTACTATGGCTACACCTTC
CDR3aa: CASSATAPYYGYTF

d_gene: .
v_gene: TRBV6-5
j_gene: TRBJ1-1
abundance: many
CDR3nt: TGTGCCAGCAGGGAGAACACTGAAGCTTTCTTT
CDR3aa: CASRENTEAFF

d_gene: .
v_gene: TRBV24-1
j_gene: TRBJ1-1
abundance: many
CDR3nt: TGTGCCACCAGCCGGACGGAGAACACTGAAGCTTTCTTT
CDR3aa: CATSRTENTEAFF

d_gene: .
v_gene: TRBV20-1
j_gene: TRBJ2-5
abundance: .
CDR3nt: TGCAGTGCTACCGGCACAACAAACGGAGAGACCCAGTACTTC
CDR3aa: CSATGTTNGETQYF

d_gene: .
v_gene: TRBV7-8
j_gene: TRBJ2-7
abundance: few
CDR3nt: TGTGCCAGCAGCTTAGAGGCTTCCCTCCCCTACGAGCAGTACTTC
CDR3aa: CASSLEASLPYEQYF

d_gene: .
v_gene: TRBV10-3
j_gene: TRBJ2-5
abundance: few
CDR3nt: TGTGCCATCAGTGAAGGGTTACAAGAGACCCAGTACTTC
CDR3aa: CAISEGLQETQYF

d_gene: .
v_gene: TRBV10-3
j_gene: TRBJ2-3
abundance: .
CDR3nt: TGTGCCATCAGAGAAGACAGACACACAGATACGCAGTATTTT
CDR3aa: CAIREDRHTDTQYF

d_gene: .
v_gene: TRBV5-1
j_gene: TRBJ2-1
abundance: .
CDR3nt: TGCGCCAGCATGACCGGGGGCCAATACAATGAGCAGTTCTTC
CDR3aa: CASMTGGQYNEQFF

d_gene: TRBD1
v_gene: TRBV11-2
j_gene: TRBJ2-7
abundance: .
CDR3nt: TGTGCCAGCAGCGACCGGGACAGCTCCTACGAGCAGTACTTC
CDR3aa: CASSDRDSSYEQYF

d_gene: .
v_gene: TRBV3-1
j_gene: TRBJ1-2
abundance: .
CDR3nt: TGTGCCAGCAGCCCGTTCGACAGGCCCGGCTATGGCTACACCTTC
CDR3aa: CASSPFDRPGYGYTF

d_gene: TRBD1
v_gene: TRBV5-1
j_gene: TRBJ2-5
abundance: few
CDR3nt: TGCGCCAGCGTTGGGGGGACAGGTCCCCAAGAGACCCAGTACTTC
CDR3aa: CASVGGTGPQETQYF

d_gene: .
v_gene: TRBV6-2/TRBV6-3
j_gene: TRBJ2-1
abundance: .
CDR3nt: TGTGCCAGCAGTTACTCGATGTTGGAAGGATTCAGCGCAGCCTACAATGAGCAGTTCTTC
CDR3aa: CASSYSMLEGFSAAYNEQFF

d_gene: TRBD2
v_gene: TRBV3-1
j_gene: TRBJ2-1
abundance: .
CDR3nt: TGTGCCAGCAGCCGGCGGACTAGCGGGACGGGGGAGCAGTTCTTC
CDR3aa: CASSRRTSGTGEQFF

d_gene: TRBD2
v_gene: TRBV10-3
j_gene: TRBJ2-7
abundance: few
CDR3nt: TGTGCCATCAGTGCCCACGGGGCTAGCGGGGGCTACGAGCAGTACTTC
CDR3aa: CAISAHGASGGYEQYF

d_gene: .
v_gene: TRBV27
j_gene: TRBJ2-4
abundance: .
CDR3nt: TGTGCCAGCAGTTTTCGGGGGGCGAGGGGGCAAAACATTCAGTACTTC
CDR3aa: CASSFRGARGQNIQYF

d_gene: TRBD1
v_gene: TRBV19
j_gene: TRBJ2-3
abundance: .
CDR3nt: TGTGCCAGTAGTACCGGACAGGGTCCGGATACGCAGTATTTT
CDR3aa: CASSTGQGPDTQYF

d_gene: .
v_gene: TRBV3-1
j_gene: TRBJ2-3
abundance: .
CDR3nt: TGTGCCAGCAGCCAAGTGGATACAGATACGCAGTATTTT
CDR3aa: CASSQVDTDTQYF

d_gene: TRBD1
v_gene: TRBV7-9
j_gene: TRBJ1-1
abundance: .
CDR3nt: TGTGCCAGCAGCCGAGGTGACAGGGGGCGCCGCCCTGAAGCTTTCTTT
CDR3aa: CASSRGDRGRRPEAFF

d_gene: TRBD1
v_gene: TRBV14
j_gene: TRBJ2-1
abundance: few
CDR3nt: TGTGCCAGCAGCCAAGCCGGGACAGGGGGCACTGAGCAGTTCTTC
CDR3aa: CASSQAGTGGTEQFF

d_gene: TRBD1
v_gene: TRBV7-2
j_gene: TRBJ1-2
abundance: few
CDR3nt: TGTGCCAGCAGCTTATGGACAGGGAACCAGGGCTACACCTTC
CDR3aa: CASSLWTGNQGYTF

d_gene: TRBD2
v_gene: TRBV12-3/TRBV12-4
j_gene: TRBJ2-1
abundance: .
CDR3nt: TGTGCCAGCGGAGCCACTAGCGGGAGTCCAGAGCAGTTCTTC
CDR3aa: CASGATSGSPEQFF

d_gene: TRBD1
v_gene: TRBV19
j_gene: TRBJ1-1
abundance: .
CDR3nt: TGTGCCAGTAGTCCTCCGACAGGGGTGAATACTGAAGCTTTCTTT
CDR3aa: CASSPPTGVNTEAFF

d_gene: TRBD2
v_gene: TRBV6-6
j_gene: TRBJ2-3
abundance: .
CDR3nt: TGTGCCAGCAGTTACGCGTCCGGGGGGGTAGCGGTGAGCACAGATACGCAGTATTTT
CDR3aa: CASSYASGGVAVSTDTQYF